Below, 10 T cell receptor beta chains from the same sample are listed, as sequenced in a study of T cell repertoires in cytomegalovirus infection. TCRdb reprocessed the reads via MiXCR and lists one record per CDR3 protein. The repertoire holds about 700,000 distinct CDR3 sequences, with about 30% as singletons. These TCRs' antigens remain unknown. The source was cultured PBMCs, collected from culture after CMV antigen stimulation. These receptors were obtained from a human donor in good health (CMV status not recorded). Some clones in this sample may be carry-over from other donors' samples.

Only a few counts were recorded for this clonotype. The chain recombines TRBV12-3 or TRBV12-4 with TRBJ2-1, with D perhaps TRBD1 or TRBD2 (5 bases each). There are 16 residues in the CDR3. Trimming left V 3 bases short and J 5 bases short, with 17 bases between. This CDR3 reads CASSFRASSGHNEQFF. CDR3 coding DNA: TGTGCCAGCAGTTTTCGGGCTAGCTCAGGGCACAATGAGCAGTTCTTC.

V gene TRBV20-1 combines with J gene TRBJ1-6; 7 bases are a match to TRBD1. Germline values: CDR1 DFQATT, CDR2 SNEGSKA (reference sequence). The CDR3 has 15 amino acids. Germline trimming cut 3 bases from V and 5 bases from J; bases unmatched to any gene: 7. The CDR3 region is CSASTQQGHNSPLHF. The CDR3, as DNA: TGCAGTGCTAGTACCCAACAGGGGCATAATTCACCCCTCCACTTT.

The chain joins TRBV4-2 to TRBJ2-1, with unresolved D. Germline V lookup: CDR1 LGHNA, CDR2 YNFKEQ. Trimming pared 2 bases from V and 10 bases from J, leaving 12 bases between. This CDR3 region has 13 residues. CDR3 in DNA: TGTGCCAGCAGCCAAAGAGTAGGGCAAGAGCAGTTCTTC. Translating it yields CASSQRVGQEQFF.

The rearrangement joins TRBV7-2 to TRBJ2-2, with unresolved D. The length of the CDR3 is 14 residues. Per germline, CDR1 SGHTA and CDR2 FQGNSA. Trimming stripped 4 bases from V and 3 bases from J, with 9 bases between. CDR3 protein: CASSSRAHTGELFF. In nucleotides, the CDR3 is TGTGCCAGCAGCTCCCGGGCCCACACCGGGGAGCTGTTTTTT.

The V gene is TRBV6-1, the J gene TRBJ1-5; 9 bases are shared with TRBD1. The CDR3 runs 16 residues. Germline loops: CDR1 MNHNS, CDR2 SASEGT. Trimming at V came to 6 bases and at J to 4 bases, leaving 10 bases not matched to a gene. CDR3 sequence reads: CASSTTGGGGNQPQHF. DNA of the CDR3: TGTGCCAGCAGCACGACAGGGGGAGGTGGGAATCAGCCCCAGCATTTT.

The V gene is TRBV7-6, the J gene TRBJ1-5, with D possibly matching TRBD1 (6 bases). Deletions cut 5 bases from V and 3 bases from J, with 14 bases between. The CDR3 runs 15 residues. Germline values: CDR1 SGHVS, CDR2 FNYEAQ. The CDR3 sequence: CASSTTGNANQPQHF. CDR3 coding DNA: TGTGCCAGCAGCACCACAGGGAATGCCAATCAGCCCCAGCATTTT.

The table lists this clonotype with a count of one. This chain uses TRBV11-2 with TRBJ2-5, with D maybe TRBD2 (6 bases). This CDR3 has 17 residues. Germline-derived CDR1 and CDR2 are SGHAT and FQNNGV. V shed 0 bases and J shed 1 base, with 15 bases lying between them. Here the CDR3 DNA reads TGTGCCAGCAGCTTAGAGGACCTGGAGGGGCGCCAAGAGACCCAGTACTTC. Encoded protein: CASSLEDLEGRQETQYF.

The genes are TRBV19 and TRBJ1-2; TRBD1 aligns across 8 bases. Germline V lookup: CDR1 LNHDA, CDR2 SQIVND (reference sequence). The CDR3 runs 14 residues. Trimming at V came to 2 bases and at J to 9 bases, leaving 8 bases not matched to a gene. The CDR3, as DNA: TGTGCCAGTAGTATACCAGGACAGGGTTCGAGCTACACCTTC. Protein product: CASSIPGQGSSYTF. Combining the CDR3 with reference TRBV19 and TRBJ1-2 gives the whole variable domain DGGITQSPKYLFRKEGQNVTLSCEQNLNHDAMYWYRQDPGQGLRLIYYSQIVNDFQKGDIAEGYSVSREKKESFPLTVTSAQKNPTAFYLCASSIPGQGSSYTFGSGTRLTVV.

A note on this clonotype: This likely comes from a read error, as the CDR3 has no conserved phenylalanine or tryptophan at its end. The chain couples TRBV12-3 or TRBV12-4 to TRBJ1-1; D not certain. This CDR3 contains 14 residues. V lost 1 base, J lost 2 bases, and 8 bases lay in between. The DNA for the CDR3 is TGTGCCAGCAGTTTAGTTACAGCCAACACTGAAGCTTTCTTA. Protein: CASSLVTANTEAFL.

V usage is TRBV7-9 and J usage is TRBJ2-7; 10 nucleotides align to TRBD2. After removal of 1 base from V and 0 bases from J, the junction contained 6 bases not matched to a gene. This CDR3 has 17 amino acids. Per the germline V gene, CDR1 is SEHNR and CDR2 is FQNEAQ (reference sequence). CDR3 residues: CASSLGVASGSSYEQYF. CDR3 sequence (DNA): TGTGCCAGCAGCTTAGGGGTTGCTAGCGGGAGCTCCTACGAGCAGTACTTC. Supplemented by reference TRBV7-9 and TRBJ2-7, the full variable domain reads DTGVSQNPRHKITKRGQNVTFRCDPISEHNRLYWYRQTLGQGPEFLTYFQNEAQLEKSRLLSDRFSAERPKGSFSTLEIQRTEQGDSAMYLCASSLGVASGSSYEQYFGPGTRLTVT.